This record looks at one T cell receptor beta chain sequence and its context. Its antigen is not identified. CDR1 and CDR2 from the germline V gene are SGHTA and FQGNSA. The CDR3 is made up of 16 amino acids. Trimming stripped 1 base from V and 4 bases from J, with 14 bases between. This entry belongs to a study of T cell responses to AZD1222 COVID-19 vaccine. Points from the study as a whole: Increased Spike-specific TCR breadth and depth were observed after two AZD1222 doses. Clonal diversity may have been underestimated in mostly white British donors.

Method: immunoSEQ multiplex PCR; TCRdb's copy keeps in-frame clones and lacks some. Counted here are approximately 170,000 clones, over 85% occurring once; the ten biggest clones make up around 1.7%. The sequenced sample was peripheral blood, obtained on day 0 of AZD1222 vaccination. This TCR came from an adult in good health. The chain has TRBV7-2 and TRBJ1-3; D remains unclear. CDR3 DNA sequence: TGTGCCAGCAGCTTAGGGCCCTCGGGGTCCGGAAACACCATATATTTT. It encodes CASSLGPSGSGNTIYF.